A selection of T cell receptor beta chains follows, all from one sample in a study of blood T cell repertoires in COVID-19. Data came from immunoSEQ multiplex PCR; TCRdb stores just in-frame clones and leaves some out. The sample includes about 250,000 clones, around four fifths seen only once; the top ten take roughly 9.4%. Material: peripheral blood. Every receptor here comes from a man aged 35-49 years with active or convalescent COVID-19. The CDR3 runs from the conserved cysteine through the conserved F or W. The D gene is left open where the match is weak. Clone sizes are given selectively: once, few, many, or a class where the clone is expanded.

j_call v_call clone_size d_call cdr3_nt cdr3_aa
TRBJ1-2 TRBV4-3 once - TGCGCCAGCAGCCAAGAATTTATCGAGGAAAACTATGGCTACACCTTC CASSQEFIEENYGYTF
TRBJ2-5 TRBV6-5 - TRBD1 TGTGCCAGCAGGATTGGGACAGGAGAAGAGACCCAGTACTTC CASRIGTGEETQYF
TRBJ2-5 TRBV6-6 few TRBD2 TGTGCCAGCAGTCTTACTAGCGCCCAAGAGACCCAGTACTTC CASSLTSAQETQYF
TRBJ2-7 TRBV19 - - TGTGCCAGTAGTATCATGGGCGGGAACCCCTACGAGCAGTACTTC CASSIMGGNPYEQYF
TRBJ1-4 TRBV12-3/TRBV12-4 - - TGTGCCAGCAGTTCGGGTGAAAAACTGTTTTTT CASSSGEKLFF
TRBJ2-5 TRBV4-1 few - TGCGCCAGCAGCCAACAAGAGATCCAAGAGACCCAGTACTTC CASSQQEIQETQYF
TRBJ2-2 TRBV7-3 - TRBD1 TGTGCCAGCAGCCCCGGGACAGGGCACACCGGGGAGCTGTTTTTT CASSPGTGHTGELFF
TRBJ1-3 TRBV21-1 - - TGTGCCAGCAGCAAAAAGGAGGAGGGGGCGCGGGGAAACACCATATATTTT CASSKKEEGARGNTIYF
TRBJ2-7 TRBV11-3 many TRBD1 TGTGCCAGCGGGGCAGGGGGCGCAGACGAGCAGTACTTC CASGAGGADEQYF
TRBJ2-5 TRBV25-1 - TRBD2 TGTGCCAGCAGTGAAGAACTAGCGGGAGGTTCGAGGTCTGGGACCCAGTACTTC CASSEELAGGSRSGTQYF
TRBJ2-1 TRBV29-1 - - TGCAGCGTTGGAACATTCGACTCCTACAATGAGCAGTTCTTC CSVGTFDSYNEQFF
TRBJ2-1 TRBV5-1 - TRBD2 TGCGCCAGCAGCTTGGAGGGACTAGCGGAGTACAATGAGCAGTTCTTC CASSLEGLAEYNEQFF
TRBJ2-3 TRBV4-2 - TRBD2 TGTGCCAGCAGCCAAGATCTTTCGGGAGGGATCACAGATACGCAGTATTTT CASSQDLSGGITDTQYF
TRBJ2-1 TRBV27 - - TGTGCCAGCAGTAGTTCCGGGACTTCCTACAATGAGCAGTTCTTC CASSSSGTSYNEQFF
TRBJ1-2 TRBV6-1 once - TGTGCCAGCAGTGAATTAGGCAGGGGCTATGGCTACACCTTC CASSELGRGYGYTF
TRBJ1-5 TRBV6-2/TRBV6-3 - TRBD1 TGTGCCAGCAGTCCGGGACAGGGGATCCGGCAGCCCCAGCATTTT CASSPGQGIRQPQHF
TRBJ2-1 TRBV18 few TRBD2 TGTGCCAGCTCACCACCGAATGGACTAGCGGGGGGGCAGTACAATGAGCAGTTCTTC CASSPPNGLAGGQYNEQFF
TRBJ1-2 TRBV9 once TRBD1 TGTGCCAGCAAGCCGGGACAGGCCCTTGGTGGCTACACCTTC CASKPGQALGGYTF
TRBJ1-2 TRBV7-2 - - TGTGCCAGCAGCTCACAGGGATCGGGTTATGGCTACACCTTC CASSSQGSGYGYTF
TRBJ1-1 TRBV28 few - TGTGCCAGCAGTCCTTGGGGGGGCGCGCTAGGGGCTTTCTTT CASSPWGGALGAFF
TRBJ1-5 TRBV28 - - TGTGCCAGCAGTTTGCGGTTGGGCAATCAGCCCCAGCATTTT CASSLRLGNQPQHF
TRBJ1-2 TRBV10-3 - TRBD1 TGTGCCACCGCCACGGACAGGGCGGGAGGCTACACCTTC CATATDRAGGYTF
TRBJ2-1 TRBV11-3 - - TGTGCCAGCAGCTGGGAGGACACATCCTACAATGAGCAGTTCTTC CASSWEDTSYNEQFF
TRBJ1-1 TRBV29-1 once - TGCAGCGCTAGGAACACTGAAGCTTTCTTT CSARNTEAFF
TRBJ1-6 TRBV7-9 - - TGTGCCAGCAGCTTAGGCGGTGCGGATTCACCCCTCCACTTT CASSLGGADSPLHF
TRBJ1-1 TRBV6-5 - - TGTGCCAGCAGTTCCACAGGGAACACTGAAGCTTTCTTT CASSSTGNTEAFF
TRBJ2-7 TRBV7-9 - TRBD2 TGTGCCAGCGGGACTAGCGGGATAAACGAGCAGTACTTC CASGTSGINEQYF
TRBJ2-7 TRBV2 - TRBD1 TGTGCCAGCAGCCGGACAGGGCTTTCCTACGAGCAGTACTTC CASSRTGLSYEQYF
TRBJ1-2 TRBV20-1 - - TGCAGTGCGAGACAGGTGTCTGGCTACACCTTC CSARQVSGYTF
TRBJ1-6 TRBV4-2 few TRBD1 TGTGCCAGCAGCCAAGGACCAGGGGGAAATTCACCCCTCCACTTT CASSQGPGGNSPLHF
TRBJ2-7 TRBV9 - - TGTGCCAGCAGCGTAGCGGAGAGGGCCTACGAGCAGTACTTC CASSVAERAYEQYF
TRBJ1-4 TRBV9 - - TGTGCCAGCATTAAATGGACAGTAGAGTATGAAAAACTGTTTTTT CASIKWTVEYEKLFF
TRBJ2-7 TRBV30 - TRBD2 TGTGCCTGGAGCCCTAGCGGAATTTCCGGGCAGTACTTC CAWSPSGISGQYF